The clone carrying this TCR beta chain is classed as large (0.1 to 1%). These data come from a study of T cell repertoires in aging, cancer and after chemotherapy. The template was genomic DNA from peripheral blood, not RNA. TRB rearrangements spanning V, D and J were amplified using mixed TRB-A/B primers. TCRdb reprocessed the multiplex PCR reads with MiXCR, giving one entry per CDR3 protein. The sample comprises around 2,000 distinct CDR3 sequences, roughly 50% of which are singletons, and less than 70% rests with the top ten. The CDR3 covers 13 residues. Germline V lookup: CDR1 GTSNPN, CDR2 SVGIG (reference sequence). V lost 2 bases to trimming and J lost 4 bases, with 6 bases between them.

Sequencing input: blood. This sequence originates from a human donor with a blood cancer. This sequence joins TRBV30 and TRBJ2-6; D is ambiguous. CDR3 in amino acids: CAWSFAGANVLTF. CDR3 in DNA: TGTGCCTGGAGTTTTGCCGGGGCCAACGTCCTGACTTTC.